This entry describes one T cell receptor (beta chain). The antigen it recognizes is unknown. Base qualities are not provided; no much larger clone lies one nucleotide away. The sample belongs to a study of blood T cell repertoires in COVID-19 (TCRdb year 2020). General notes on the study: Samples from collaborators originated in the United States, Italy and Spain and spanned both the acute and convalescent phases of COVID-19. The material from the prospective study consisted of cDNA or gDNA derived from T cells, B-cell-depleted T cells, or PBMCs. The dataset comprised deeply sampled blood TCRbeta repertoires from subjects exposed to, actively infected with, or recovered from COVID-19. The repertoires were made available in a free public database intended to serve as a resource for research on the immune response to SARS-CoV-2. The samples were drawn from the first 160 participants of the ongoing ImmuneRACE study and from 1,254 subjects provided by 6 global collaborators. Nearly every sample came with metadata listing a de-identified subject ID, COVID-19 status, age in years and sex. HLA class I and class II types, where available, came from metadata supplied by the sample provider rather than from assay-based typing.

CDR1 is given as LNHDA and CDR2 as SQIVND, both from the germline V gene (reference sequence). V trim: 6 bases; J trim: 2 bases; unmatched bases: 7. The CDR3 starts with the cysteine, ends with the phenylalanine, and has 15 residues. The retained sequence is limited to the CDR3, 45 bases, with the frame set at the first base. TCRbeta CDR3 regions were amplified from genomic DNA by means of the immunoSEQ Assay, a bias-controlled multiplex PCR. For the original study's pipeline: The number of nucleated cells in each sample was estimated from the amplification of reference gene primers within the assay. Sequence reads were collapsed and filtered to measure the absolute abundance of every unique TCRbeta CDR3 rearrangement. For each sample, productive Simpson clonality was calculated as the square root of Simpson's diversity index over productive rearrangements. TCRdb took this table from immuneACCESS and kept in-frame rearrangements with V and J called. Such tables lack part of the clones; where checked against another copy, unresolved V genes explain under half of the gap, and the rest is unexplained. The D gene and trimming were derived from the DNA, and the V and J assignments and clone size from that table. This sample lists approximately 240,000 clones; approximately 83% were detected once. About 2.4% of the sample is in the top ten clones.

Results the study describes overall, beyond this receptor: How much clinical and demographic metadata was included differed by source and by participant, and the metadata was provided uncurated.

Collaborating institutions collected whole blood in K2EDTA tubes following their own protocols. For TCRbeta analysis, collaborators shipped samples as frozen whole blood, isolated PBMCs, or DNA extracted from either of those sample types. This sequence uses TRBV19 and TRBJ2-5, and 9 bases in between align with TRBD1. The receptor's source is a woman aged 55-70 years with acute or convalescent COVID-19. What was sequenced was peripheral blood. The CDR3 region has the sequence CASSRQGGRQETQYF. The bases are TGTGCCAGTAGCCGACAGGGGGGCCGGCAAGAGACCCAGTACTTC.